This T cell receptor (beta chain) is drawn from a study of blood T cell repertoires in COVID-19. Assay used: immunoSEQ multiplex PCR; TCRdb lists only in-frame clones, some missing. The sample consists of tens of thousands of clones, 90% to 95% of them appearing once. The V and J ends lost 5 bases and 6 bases respectively, with 16 bases between them. CDR1 is MNHEY, CDR2 SMNVEV, per germline (reference sequence). The CDR3 has 15 residues. This clone was counted once. The chain joins TRBV27 to TRBJ1-4, with D possibly TRBD1 on 5 matching bases. This receptor was obtained from a human donor in a cohort sampled during active COVID-19. The sample consisted of peripheral blood. CDR3 coding DNA: TGTGCCAGCAGTCCGGACACGGAGTTGCATGAAAAACTGTTTTTT. As protein: CASSPDTELHEKLFF.